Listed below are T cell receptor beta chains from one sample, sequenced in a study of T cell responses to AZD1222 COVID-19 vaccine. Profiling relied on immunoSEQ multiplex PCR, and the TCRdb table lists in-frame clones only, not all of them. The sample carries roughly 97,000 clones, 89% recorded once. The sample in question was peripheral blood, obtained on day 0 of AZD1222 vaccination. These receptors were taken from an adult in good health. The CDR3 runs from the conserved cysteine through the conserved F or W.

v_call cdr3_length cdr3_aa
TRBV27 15 CASRRDRNSNTEAFF
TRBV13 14 CASSLGDGDSRQYF
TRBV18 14 CASSPLRDSYEQYF
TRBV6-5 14 CASCTSGEYNEQFF
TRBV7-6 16 CASSLVVGANTGELFF
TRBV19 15 CASTPYGGRRTEAFF
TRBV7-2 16 CASSLVGSGGQETQYF
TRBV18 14 CASSADRGDYEQYF
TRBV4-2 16 CASRYSGTPSGNTIYF
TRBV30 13 CAWSRPSNEKLFF
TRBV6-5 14 CASSYSEGQGGYTF
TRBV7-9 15 CASSLGANRQETQYF
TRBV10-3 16 CAISETTAGGRETQYF
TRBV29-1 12 CSVGNPGVEQYF
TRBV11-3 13 CASSFISAGEQFF
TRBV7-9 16 CASSSANRGATGELFF
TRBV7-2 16 CASSTRVAGSGETQYF
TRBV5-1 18 CASSSRYEWPPVPYEQYF
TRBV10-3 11 CATRRGTEAFF
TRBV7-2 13 CASRLDGSEKLFF
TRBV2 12 CASLRGTGELFF
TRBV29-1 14 CSVENQGLGTEAFF
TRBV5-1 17 CASSRGQSGLINYGYTF
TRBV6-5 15 CASRDTGAINYGYTF
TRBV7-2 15 CASSGTGIPQETQYF
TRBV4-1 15 CASSIGQGVRETQYF
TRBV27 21 CASSLKSLRTAGTGANQPQHF
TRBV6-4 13 CASSQGAGTEAFF
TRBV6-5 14 CASSYGAHSDEQYF
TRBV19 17 CASSISRGRDLTGELFF
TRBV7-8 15 CASGPTGRSNQPQHF
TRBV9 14 CASSAPIGQGTQYF
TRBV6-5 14 CASRAGDRGRGYTF
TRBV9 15 CASSVGGSSGNTIYF
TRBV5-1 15 CASSMGPQENTEAFF
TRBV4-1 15 CASSQRQGTFHEQYF